These 31 T cell receptor beta chains came from one sample sequenced in a study of blood T cell repertoires in COVID-19. Some clones are missing from TCRdb's copy, which holds only in-frame ones; the method was immunoSEQ multiplex PCR. The sample shows 80,000 or so clones, 82% of them seen only once. The sample taken for sequencing was peripheral blood. Receptors were obtained from a man older than 75 with acute or convalescent COVID-19.

V and J are TRBV9 and TRBJ2-1; 11 bases align to TRBD2. The V segment lost 4 bases and the J segment 8 bases; nucleotides outside the gene matches: 11. CDR3 length: 16 residues. In germline, CDR1 is SGDLS, CDR2 YYNGEE. The CDR3 here is CASSIAGLAAWDEQFF. As DNA, the CDR3 is TGTGCCAGCAGCATAGCGGGACTAGCGGCATGGGATGAGCAGTTCTTC.

V is TRBV9 and J is TRBJ2-1; D uncertain. CDR1 and CDR2 (germline): SGDLS, YYNGEE. V lost 7 bases and J lost 5, with 13 bases in between. The CDR3 covers 13 residues. The CDR3 protein is CASSLRVDNEQFF. DNA of the CDR3: TGTGCCAGCTCCCTCCGTGTCGACAATGAGCAGTTCTTC.

The chain joins TRBV5-1 to TRBJ1-6, with TRBD1 matching 9 bases. The trim removed 5 bases at V and 8 bases at J, leaving 5 bases unmatched. In germline, CDR1 is SGHRS, CDR2 YFSETQ. The CDR3 is made up of 14 amino acids. CDR3 sequence (DNA): TGCGCCAGCAGAAAGACAGGGGGAGATTCACCCCTCCACTTT. It is translated as CASRKTGGDSPLHF.

The J gene is TRBJ1-4, the V gene TRBV6-5; 8 bases are shared with TRBD1. CDR3 length: 14 residues. CDR1 and CDR2 from the germline V gene are MNHEY and SVGAGI. After removal of 7 bases from V and 4 bases from J, the junction contained 5 bases not matched to a gene. The chain's CDR3 is CASTSGQVNEKLFF. The DNA of the CDR3 is TGTGCCAGCACCTCGGGACAGGTTAATGAAAAACTGTTTTTT.

V is TRBV5-1 and J is TRBJ1-2; D not certain. With 0 bases removed from V and 4 bases from J, the gap between germline ends came to 10 bases. The CDR3 runs to 14 residues. CDR1 is SGHRS, CDR2 YFSETQ, per germline. The CDR3 nucleotides are TGCGCCAGCAGCTTGGAGGCAGGTCTCTATGGCTACACCTTC. Its translation: CASSLEAGLYGYTF.

This chain links TRBV6-5 with TRBJ2-7; D might be TRBD2 (7 bases). The V and J ends lost 4 bases and 1 base respectively, with 14 bases between them. The CDR3 is made up of 15 amino acids. CDR1 is MNHEY and CDR2 is SVGAGI in the germline V gene. The CDR3 here is CASSFLEGGSYEQYF. Here the CDR3 DNA reads TGTGCCAGCAGTTTTCTGGAGGGGGGGTCCTACGAGCAGTACTTC.

The chain carries TRBV21-1 and TRBJ1-3. TRBV21-1 is a recognized pseudogene. The CDR3 spans 14 residues. This chain's CDR3 is CASSKLGGGNTIYF. The CDR3 nucleotides are TGTGCCAGCAGCAAATTGGGAGGGGGAAACACCATATATTTT.

This chain uses TRBV5-1 with TRBJ2-1; 11 positions agree with TRBD1. Germline V gene sequence: CDR1 SGHRS, CDR2 YFSETQ. CDR3 size: 15 residues. Trimming cost V 4 bases and J 6 bases; bases outside gene matches: 6. CDR3 region: CASSGGQGDINEQFF. The CDR3, as DNA: TGCGCCAGCAGCGGGGGACAGGGGGATATCAATGAGCAGTTCTTC.

V usage is TRBV5-4 and J usage is TRBJ2-5, with 8 bases fitting TRBD2. The CDR3 contains 16 residues. The V gene end was trimmed by 0 bases and the J gene end by 5 bases; junction bases not matched to a gene: 9. Germline V gene lookup returns CDR1 SGHNT and CDR2 YYREEE (reference sequence). The CDR3 sequence is CASSLGPGGAEETQYF. Written as DNA, the CDR3 is TGTGCCAGCAGCTTGGGGCCCGGGGGGGCGGAGGAGACCCAGTACTTC.

CDR3: CASSPPRGYGYTF. In DNA, the CDR3 is TGTGCCAGCAGTCCCCCCCGGGGCTATGGCTACACCTTC. The V and J genes are TRBV6-5 and TRBJ1-2; no reliable D call. Germline V gives CDR1 MNHEY, CDR2 SVGAGI. CDR3 size: 13 residues. V lost 5 bases, J lost 4 bases, and 11 bases lay in between.

Only a few counts were recorded for this clone. The chain carries TRBV29-1 and TRBJ1-3; 7 bases line up with TRBD1. Germline V gives CDR1 SQVTM, CDR2 ANQGSEA. The V and J ends lost 6 bases and 0 bases, in that order; junction bases with no gene match: 2. CDR3 size: 13 residues. The CDR3 nucleotides read TGCAGCGTCGGACAGGCCTCTGGAAACACCATATATTTT. Amino acids: CSVGQASGNTIYF.

The genes are TRBV6-5 and TRBJ1-5; possibly TRBD1 for D (5 bases). CDR3 length: 12 amino acids. With 8 bases removed from V and 4 bases from J, the gap between germline ends came to 9 bases. The V gene's germline CDR1 is MNHEY and CDR2 SVGAGI. The CDR3 reads CASAQGNQPQHF. DNA for the CDR3: TGTGCCAGCGCCCAGGGAAATCAGCCCCAGCATTTT.

On this clone: An end of the junction differs from the germline gene, which may be a read error. The rearrangement joins TRBV23-1 to TRBJ1-2, with D unresolved. TRBV23-1 is given ORF status, its function remaining uncertain. CDR3 length: 12 residues. The CDR3 nucleotides read TGCGCCAGCAGTCAAATCGGGGAAGGGCCTTCCTTC. Residues: CASSQIGEGPSF.

The chain is built from TRBV5-1 and TRBJ2-1; 14 nucleotides align to TRBD2. The CDR3 runs to 17 residues. Germline CDR1 is SGHRS and CDR2 is YFSETQ. J lost 3 bases, V lost 0 bases, and 2 bases had no gene match. The CDR3 is CASSLGLAGGLYNEQFF. The DNA of the CDR3 is TGCGCCAGCAGCTTGGGACTAGCGGGGGGGCTCTACAATGAGCAGTTCTTC.

This chain links TRBV19 with TRBJ1-2; D uncertain. CDR3 length equals 12 residues. Germline V gene data show CDR1 as LNHDA and CDR2 as SQIVND (reference sequence). V was pared by 5 bases and J by 0 bases, with 4 bases between. In nucleotides, the CDR3 is TGTGCCAGTAGTGACACTAACTATGGCTACACCTTC. Translated: CASSDTNYGYTF.

The chain uses TRBV7-3 and TRBJ2-5; 9 bases are a match to TRBD2. The CDR3 is made up of 14 amino acids. Losses at the gene ends were 5 bases for V and 1 base for J; bases not matched to a gene: 2. Germline V gene lookup returns CDR1 SGHTA and CDR2 FQGTGA. The CDR3 region has the DNA TGTGCCAGCAGCCAGACTAGCGGCCAAGAGACCCAGTACTTC. This gives the protein CASSQTSGQETQYF.

The genes are TRBV5-1 and TRBJ2-1, with TRBD2 matching over 7 bases. The CDR3 sequence is 16 residues long. V lost 6 bases to trimming and J lost 0 bases; unmatched junction nucleotides: 9. Looked up from germline, CDR1 is SGHRS and CDR2 is YFSETQ. CDR3 sequence: CASMPLGGSSYNEQFF. For the CDR3, the DNA is TGCGCCAGCATGCCCCTGGGCGGGAGCTCCTACAATGAGCAGTTCTTC.

The chain has TRBV28 and TRBJ1-2; D might be TRBD1 (5 bases). The CDR3 sequence is 14 residues long. Per the germline V gene, CDR1 is MDHEN and CDR2 is SYDVKM. V dropped 5 bases and J dropped 6 bases, with 16 bases sitting between them. CDR3 amino acids: CASSPEQVGHGYTF. DNA of the CDR3: TGTGCCAGCAGTCCCGAACAGGTCGGACATGGCTACACCTTC.

On this clone itself: Other DNA sequences in this sample translate to the same CDR3. The chain combines TRBV7-3 with TRBJ1-1, with D tentatively TRBD1 (5 bases). Trimming left V 5 bases short and J 1 base short, with 8 bases between. The CDR3 contains 13 residues. The germline gives CDR1 SGHTA, CDR2 FQGTGA. The CDR3: CASSGDRNTEAFF. DNA for the CDR3: TGTGCCAGCAGCGGAGACAGGAACACTGAAGCTTTCTTT.

The chain employs TRBV5-6 and TRBJ1-2; TRBD1 aligns across 11 bases. Germline CDR1 SGHDT, CDR2 YYEEEE. This CDR3 comprises 15 residues. The V and J ends lost 2 bases and 4 bases, in that order; junction bases with no gene match: 4. The CDR3 loop reads CASSFGGTGGYGYTF. The CDR3 DNA reads as TGTGCCAGCAGCTTTGGCGGGACAGGGGGCTATGGCTACACCTTC.

CDR3 sequence reads: CASSRGGGVDGYTF. The CDR3 nucleotides read TGTGCCAGCAGTAGAGGGGGGGGTGTCGATGGCTACACCTTC. The chain has TRBV25-1 and TRBJ1-2; the D gene is possibly TRBD1 (6 bases). With 5 bases removed from V and 6 bases from J, the gap between germline ends came to 16 bases. This CDR3 spans 14 amino acids. Per the germline V gene, CDR1 is MGHDK and CDR2 is SYGVNS.

This clone was seen only a few times. CDR3 sequence reads: CASSSGGTGELFF. Here the CDR3 DNA reads TGTGCCAGCAGCTCGGGGGGCACCGGGGAGCTGTTTTTT. The V call is TRBV12-3 or TRBV12-4, the J call TRBJ2-2; 7 nucleotides line up with TRBD2. V shed 6 bases and J 4 bases; nucleotides not matched to a gene: 2. There are 13 residues in the CDR3.

This clone is judged medium-sized. V is TRBV28 and J is TRBJ1-2; no definite D call. The germline gives CDR1 MDHEN, CDR2 SYDVKM. The CDR3 runs 17 residues. Deletions cut 6 bases from V and 2 bases from J, with 22 bases between. CDR3 region: CASRVLLRRSANYGYTF. CDR3 DNA sequence: TGTGCCAGCAGGGTCCTTTTGCGGCGGTCGGCCAACTATGGCTACACCTTC.

The CDR3 loop is CASSQQRNSNQPQHF. In nucleotides, the CDR3 is TGTGCCAGCAGTCAACAGAGAAATAGCAATCAGCCCCAGCATTTT. The chain joins TRBV27 to TRBJ1-5; D is unclear. The CDR3 sequence is 15 residues long. The germline V and J ends were trimmed by 5 bases and 0 bases, with 11 bases remaining between them. The germline gives CDR1 MNHEY, CDR2 SMNVEV (reference sequence).

The chain is built from TRBV7-3 and TRBJ1-6; possible D gene TRBD1, 5 bases. CDR1 SGHTA and CDR2 FQGTGA come from the germline V gene. Trimming pared 5 bases from V and 6 bases from J, leaving 8 bases between. The CDR3 runs 13 residues. The CDR3 is CASSRQPNSPLHF. The CDR3 bases are TGTGCCAGCAGCCGACAGCCTAATTCACCCCTCCACTTT.

This sequence joins TRBV27 and TRBJ1-1; no clear D. The length of the CDR3 is 14 residues. V dropped 8 bases and J dropped 1 base, with 14 bases sitting between them. Germline assignment: CDR1 MNHEY and CDR2 SMNVEV (reference sequence). CDR3 DNA: TGTGCCAGCGGTCCTGGGCAGCCGAACACTGAAGCTTTCTTT. It yields the protein CASGPGQPNTEAFF.

This sequence joins TRBV3-1 (or the pseudogene TRBV3-2) and TRBJ1-3, with 7 bases that match TRBD1. Per the germline V gene, CDR1 is LGHDT and CDR2 is YNNKEL (reference sequence). This CDR3 is built from 15 residues. With 6 bases clipped from V and 0 bases from J, the junction kept 5 bases outside the gene matches. The CDR3 DNA sequence: TGTGCCAGCAGTGACTGGACAGGCTCTGGAAACACCATATATTTT. This gives the protein CASSDWTGSGNTIYF.

This chain uses TRBV18 with TRBJ2-7; 12 bases align to TRBD1. This CDR3 region has 16 residues. V shed 3 bases and J 1 base; nucleotides not matched to a gene: 4. Germline V gene lookup returns CDR1 KGHSH and CDR2 LQKENI. The CDR3 here is CASSPGTGGASYEQYF. The CDR3 region has the DNA TGTGCCAGCTCACCCGGGACAGGGGGCGCGTCCTACGAGCAGTACTTC.

The chain links TRBV28 to TRBJ1-1; maybe TRBD1 (6 bases). From germline, CDR1 is MDHEN and CDR2 SYDVKM. V was trimmed by 0 bases and J by 2 bases, leaving 10 bases between them. This CDR3 has 15 residues. The CDR3 is CASSLWGHVNTEAFF. CDR3 sequence (DNA): TGTGCCAGCAGTTTATGGGGACACGTTAACACTGAAGCTTTCTTT.

V and J are TRBV21-1 and TRBJ2-5; the table assigns TRBD1, which was not confirmed against the DNA. TRBV21-1 is a known pseudogene. This CDR3 has 19 amino acids. The CDR3 DNA is TGTGCCAGCAGCCTAGAACTTACCCAGGGTTTCTGTTGGGGAGAGACCCAGTACTTC. Its protein product is CASSLELTQGFCWGETQYF.

V is TRBV29-1 and J is TRBJ2-5; maybe TRBD1 (5 bases). The V end was cut by 2 bases, the J end by 5 bases, with 15 bases between. Germline V lookup: CDR1 SQVTM, CDR2 ANQGSEA. The CDR3 totals 14 residues. The CDR3 reads CSVETPRARETQYF. Written as DNA, the CDR3 is TGCAGCGTTGAAACTCCCAGGGCGAGGGAGACCCAGTACTTC.